One and the same sample provided the 7 T cell receptor beta chains below, sequenced in a study of T-cell reconstitution after alpha-beta-depleted transplantation in children. Unique molecular identifiers were used to barcode this TCRbeta library. Via MiXCR, TCRdb re-called the PCR reads, giving one row per CDR3 protein. The repertoire holds hundreds of thousands of distinct CDR3 sequences, with around 9.9% as singletons. The sample consisted of PBMCs, taken before TCRalphabeta/CD19-depleted stem cell transplant. The source of these receptors is a child less than two years old with acute myeloid leukemia, due to receive a stem cell transplant.

This clonotype has at least ten counts. V usage is TRBV5-1 and J usage is TRBJ2-1; possible D gene TRBD2, 6 bases. V lost 0 bases and J lost 5, with 12 bases in between. The CDR3 loop spans 15 amino acids. Germline CDR1 SGHRS, CDR2 YFSETQ. The CDR3 region is CASSLAASVNNEQFF. The CDR3 DNA follows: TGCGCCAGCAGCTTGGCCGCTAGCGTAAACAATGAGCAGTTCTTC. The full variable domain, with the rest looked up from reference TRBV5-1 and TRBJ2-1, is KAGVTQTPRYLIKTRGQQVTLSCSPISGHRSVSWYQQTPGQGLQFLFEYFSETQRNKGNFPGRFSGRQFSNSRSEMNVSTLELGDSALYLCASSLAASVNNEQFFGPGTRLTVL.

Many counts were recorded for this clonotype. This chain links TRBV28 with TRBJ1-3; no clear D. This CDR3 has 13 amino acids. Trimming stripped 11 bases from V and 2 bases from J, with 13 bases between. Germline lookup yields CDR1 MDHEN and CDR2 SYDVKM. The CDR3 sequence: CAGSPLAGNTIYF. Here the CDR3 DNA reads TGTGCCGGGTCCCCTTTGGCTGGAAACACCATATATTTT.

Turning to this clonotype: This may be a read error: a much more frequent sequence differs by one nucleotide. The chain has TRBV7-9 and TRBJ2-2, with D perhaps TRBD2 (5 bases). This CDR3 is 16 amino acids long. Germline V lookup: CDR1 SEHNR, CDR2 FQNEAQ (reference sequence). CDR3 amino acids: CASSKKIWTQTGELLF. The CDR3, as DNA: TGTGCCAGCAGCAAGAAGATCTGGACCCAGACCGGGGAGCTGCTTTTT.

This clonotype was recorded many times. V usage is TRBV6-5 and J usage is TRBJ2-5; TRBD2 matches at 8 bases. The germline gives CDR1 MNHEY, CDR2 SVGAGI. This CDR3 region has 16 residues. The trim removed 4 bases at V and 2 bases at J, leaving 9 bases unmatched. CDR3 residues: CASSFGGGRSQETQYF. Written as DNA, the CDR3 is TGTGCCAGCAGTTTTGGCGGGGGGAGATCTCAAGAGACCCAGTACTTC.

The table lists this clonotype with many counts. The V call is TRBV28, the J call TRBJ2-7; 7 bases match TRBD2. V shed 4 bases, J shed 0 bases, and the junction held 6 bases outside the gene matches. Per germline, CDR1 MDHEN and CDR2 SYDVKM. The CDR3 covers 15 residues. The CDR3: CASSSASGYSYEQYF. The CDR3 region has the DNA TGTGCCAGCAGTTCTGCTAGCGGATACTCCTACGAGCAGTACTTC.

This chain's CDR3 is CASSHKGGYNEQFF. CDR3 DNA sequence: TGTGCCAGCAGCCATAAGGGGGGTTACAATGAGCAGTTCTTC. The rearrangement joins TRBV7-9 to TRBJ2-1; D is perhaps TRBD1 or TRBD2 (6 bases each). This CDR3 is built from 14 residues. Trimming took off 5 bases at V and 4 bases at J, with 12 bases between the two ends. Looked up from germline, CDR1 is SEHNR and CDR2 is FQNEAQ (reference sequence).

This clonotype was counted at least ten times. This chain uses TRBV4-1 with TRBJ2-1; tentatively, D is TRBD1 (7 bases). The CDR3 runs to 15 residues. V lost 2 bases to trimming and J lost 7 bases, with 15 bases between them. The germline V gene encodes CDR1 MGHRA and CDR2 YSYEKL. The CDR3 nucleotides are TGCGCCAGCAGCCAACCGGGACAGCGGGTAAATGAGCAGTTCTTC. As protein: CASSQPGQRVNEQFF.